This note documents a single TCR beta chain sequence. Its antigen is not identified. This entry belongs to a study of radiotherapy plus CTLA-4 blockade in lung cancer. For the study at large: Objective responses emerged in 18% of patients, and roughly 30% attained disease control.

This CDR3 has 14 residues. Germline CDR1 reads WSHSY; CDR2 reads SAAADI. Trimming pared 6 bases from V and 8 bases from J, leaving 19 bases between. Study results and caveats: How blood T cell clones changed early, along with interferon-beta, reportedly forecast response best. Tumor-derived TCR clones expanded in blood after radiotherapy plus ipilimumab.

Here immunoSEQ multiplex PCR was the method, and the copy in TCRdb shows in-frame clones only, minus some. This table has roughly 32,000 clones, 81% appearing once. Focal radiation was given together with CTLA-4 blockade (ipilimumab) to patients with chemo-refractory metastatic non-small-cell lung cancer. The input for sequencing was peripheral blood, taken from a patient treated with radiotherapy plus ipilimumab. The chain joins TRBV10-2 to TRBJ1-2; maybe TRBD1 (6 bases). This clonotype was obtained from a human donor with non-small cell lung cancer that progressed on radiotherapy plus ipilimumab. CDR3 bases: TGCGCCAGCAGCGCGAACAGGGATCTGGAAGGCTACACCTTC. Translation gives CASSANRDLEGYTF.